Listed here is a single T cell receptor beta chain. From germline, CDR1 is SGHNT and CDR2 YYREEE (reference sequence). V lost 4 bases and J lost 6; bases outside the gene matches: 6. The CDR3 is 13 residues long. Some clones are missing from TCRdb's copy, which holds only in-frame ones; the method was immunoSEQ multiplex PCR. The sample has fewer than 200,000 clones; around 80% are singletons. This sample stems from a study of blood T cell repertoires in COVID-19. Study details: COVID-19 samples, acute and convalescent, were from the United States, Italy and Spain.

The chain is built from TRBV5-4 and TRBJ1-2; 7 bases fit TRBD1. The source of this sequence is a woman aged 50 to 65 in a cohort exposed to, infected with or recovered from COVID-19 (not recorded which). Sequences were obtained from PBMCs or T cells enriched from blood (not recorded which). CDR3 region: CASSPLTGDGYTF. CDR3 coding DNA: TGTGCCAGCAGCCCACTAACAGGGGATGGCTACACCTTC.